The T cell receptor beta chain under discussion was sequenced for a study of post-analysis software for immune sequencing data. TCR beta cDNA libraries had unique molecular identifiers. In TCRdb, the PCR reads were re-called with MiXCR into one record per CDR3 protein. The sample consists of roughly 670,000 distinct CDR3 sequences, around 64% of them appearing once. In the case of this clonotype: At one end, the junction sequence differs from germline, possibly due to a read error.

The sequenced material came from blood. This TCR was sampled from a girl aged 2-10 years with multiple sclerosis.

CDR3 protein: CASSLRGTGVSYGYTF. The CDR3, as DNA: TGTGCCAGCAGCCTACGGGGGACAGGGGTCAGCTATGGCTATACCTTC. V usage is TRBV6-5 and J usage is TRBJ1-2, with 10 bases aligning to TRBD1. CDR3 length: 16 residues. Germline V gives CDR1 MNHEY, CDR2 SVGAGI.